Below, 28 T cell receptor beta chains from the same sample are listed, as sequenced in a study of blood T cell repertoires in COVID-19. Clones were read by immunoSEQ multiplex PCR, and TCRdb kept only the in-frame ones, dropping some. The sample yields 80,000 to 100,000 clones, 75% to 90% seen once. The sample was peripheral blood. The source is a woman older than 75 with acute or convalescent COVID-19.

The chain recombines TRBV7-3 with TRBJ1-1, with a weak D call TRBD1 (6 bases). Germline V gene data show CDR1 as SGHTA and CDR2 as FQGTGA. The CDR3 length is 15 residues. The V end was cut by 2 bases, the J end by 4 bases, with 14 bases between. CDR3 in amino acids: CASSLYPGGITEAFF. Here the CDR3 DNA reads TGTGCCAGCAGCTTATATCCTGGGGGCATCACTGAAGCTTTCTTT.

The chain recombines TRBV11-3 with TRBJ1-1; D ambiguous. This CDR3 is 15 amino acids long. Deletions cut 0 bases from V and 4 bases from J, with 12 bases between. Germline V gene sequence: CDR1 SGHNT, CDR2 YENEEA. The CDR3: CASSLDPGRGTEAFF. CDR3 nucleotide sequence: TGTGCCAGCAGCTTAGATCCGGGCCGGGGCACTGAAGCTTTCTTT. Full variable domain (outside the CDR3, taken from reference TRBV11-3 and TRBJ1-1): EAGVVQSPRYKIIEKKQPVAFWCNPISGHNTLYWYLQNLGQGPELLIRYENEEAVDDSQLPKDRFSAERLKGVDSTLKIQPAELGDSAVYLCASSLDPGRGTEAFFGQGTRLTVV.

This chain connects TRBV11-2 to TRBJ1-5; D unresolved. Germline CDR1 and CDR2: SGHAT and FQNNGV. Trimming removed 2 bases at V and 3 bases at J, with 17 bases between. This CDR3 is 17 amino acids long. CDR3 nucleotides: TGTGCCAGCAGCTTAACGGCAGGATCACTCGCCAATCAGCCCCAGCATTTT. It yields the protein CASSLTAGSLANQPQHF. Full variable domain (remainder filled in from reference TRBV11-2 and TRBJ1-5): EAGVAQSPRYKIIEKRQSVAFWCNPISGHATLYWYQQILGQGPKLLIQFQNNGVVDDSQLPKDRFSAERLKGVDSTLKIQPAKLEDSAVYLCASSLTAGSLANQPQHFGDGTRLSIL.

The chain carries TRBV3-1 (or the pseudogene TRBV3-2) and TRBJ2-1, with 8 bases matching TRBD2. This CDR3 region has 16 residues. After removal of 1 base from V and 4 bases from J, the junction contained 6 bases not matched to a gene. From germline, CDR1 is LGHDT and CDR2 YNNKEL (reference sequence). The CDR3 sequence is CASSQAAGGRYNEQFF. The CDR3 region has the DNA TGTGCCAGCAGCCAAGCGGCGGGGGGCCGATACAATGAGCAGTTCTTC.

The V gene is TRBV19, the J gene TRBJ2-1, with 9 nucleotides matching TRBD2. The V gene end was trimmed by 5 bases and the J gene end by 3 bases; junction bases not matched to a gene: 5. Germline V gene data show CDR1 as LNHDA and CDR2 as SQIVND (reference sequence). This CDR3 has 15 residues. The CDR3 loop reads CASSQGTSYYNEQFF. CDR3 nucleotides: TGTGCCAGTAGTCAAGGGACTAGCTACTACAATGAGCAGTTCTTC.

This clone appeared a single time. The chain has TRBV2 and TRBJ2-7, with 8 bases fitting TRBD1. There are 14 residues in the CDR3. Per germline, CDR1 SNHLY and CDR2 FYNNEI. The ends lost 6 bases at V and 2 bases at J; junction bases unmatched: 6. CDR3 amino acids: CASSNGQGPYEQYF. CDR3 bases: TGTGCCAGCAGCAACGGACAGGGCCCCTACGAGCAGTACTTC.

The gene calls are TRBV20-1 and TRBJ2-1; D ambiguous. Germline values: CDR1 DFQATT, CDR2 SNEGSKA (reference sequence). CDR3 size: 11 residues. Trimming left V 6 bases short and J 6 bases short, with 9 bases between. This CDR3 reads CSAPRANEQFF. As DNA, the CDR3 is TGCAGTGCCCCGAGAGCCAATGAGCAGTTCTTC.

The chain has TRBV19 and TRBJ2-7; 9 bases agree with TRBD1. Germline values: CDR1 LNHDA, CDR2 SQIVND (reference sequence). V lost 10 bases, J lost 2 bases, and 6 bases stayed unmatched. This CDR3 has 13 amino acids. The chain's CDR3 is CATKGQGTYEQYF. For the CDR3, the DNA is TGTGCCACTAAGGGACAGGGTACCTACGAGCAGTACTTC.

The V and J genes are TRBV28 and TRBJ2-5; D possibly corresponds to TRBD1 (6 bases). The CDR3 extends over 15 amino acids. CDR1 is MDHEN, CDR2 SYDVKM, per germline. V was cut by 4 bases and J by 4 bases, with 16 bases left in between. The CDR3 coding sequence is TGTGCCAGCAGTTCCCTGGGGGCGGCCCGAGAGACCCAGTACTTC. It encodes CASSSLGAARETQYF.

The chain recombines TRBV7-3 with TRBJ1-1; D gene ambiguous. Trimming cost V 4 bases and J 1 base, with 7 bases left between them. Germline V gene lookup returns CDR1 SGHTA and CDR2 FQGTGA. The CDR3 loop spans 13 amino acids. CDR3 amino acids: CASSSYPNTEAFF. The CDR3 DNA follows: TGTGCCAGCAGCTCGTATCCGAACACTGAAGCTTTCTTT.

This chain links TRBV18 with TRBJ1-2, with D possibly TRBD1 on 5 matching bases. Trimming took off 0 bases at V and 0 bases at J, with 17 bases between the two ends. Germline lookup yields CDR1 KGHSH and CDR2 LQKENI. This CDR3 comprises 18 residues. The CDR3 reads CASSPPPFQTAANYGYTF. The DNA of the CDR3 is TGTGCCAGCTCACCACCCCCCTTTCAGACAGCCGCTAACTATGGCTACACCTTC.

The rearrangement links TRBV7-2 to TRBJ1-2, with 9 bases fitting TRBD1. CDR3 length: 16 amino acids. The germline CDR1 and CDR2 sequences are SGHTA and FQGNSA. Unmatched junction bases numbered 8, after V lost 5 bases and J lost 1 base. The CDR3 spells CASSEFRTGVNYGYTF. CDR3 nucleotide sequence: TGTGCCAGCAGCGAATTTAGGACAGGGGTTAACTATGGCTACACCTTC. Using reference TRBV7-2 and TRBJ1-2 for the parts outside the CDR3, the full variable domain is GAGVSQSPSNKVTEKGKDVELRCDPISGHTALYWYRQSLGQGLEFLIYFQGNSAPDKSGLPSDRFSAERTGGSVSTLTIQRTQQEDSAVYLCASSEFRTGVNYGYTFGSGTRLTVV.

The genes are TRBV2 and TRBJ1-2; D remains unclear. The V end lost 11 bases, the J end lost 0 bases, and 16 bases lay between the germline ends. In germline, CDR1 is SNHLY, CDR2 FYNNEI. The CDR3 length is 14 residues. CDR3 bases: TGTGCCCTCCTAGAGACGGAGACTAACTATGGCTACACCTTC. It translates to CALLETETNYGYTF. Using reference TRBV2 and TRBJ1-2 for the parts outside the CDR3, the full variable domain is EPEVTQTPSHQVTQMGQEVILRCVPISNHLYFYWYRQILGQKVEFLVSFYNNEISEKSEIFDDQFSVERPDGSNFTLKIRSTKLEDSAMYFCALLETETNYGYTFGSGTRLTVV.

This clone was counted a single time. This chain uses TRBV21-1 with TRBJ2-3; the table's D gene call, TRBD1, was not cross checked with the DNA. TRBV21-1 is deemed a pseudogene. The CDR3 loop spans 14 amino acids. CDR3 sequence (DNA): TGTGCCAGCAGTCGACAGGGCGGCACAGATACGCAGTATTTT. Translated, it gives CASSRQGGTDTQYF.

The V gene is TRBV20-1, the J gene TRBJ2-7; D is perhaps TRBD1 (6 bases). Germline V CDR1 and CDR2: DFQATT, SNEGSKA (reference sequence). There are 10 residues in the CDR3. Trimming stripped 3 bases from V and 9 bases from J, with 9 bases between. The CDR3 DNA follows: TGCAGTGCTAGTAGAGGGGGGCAGTACTTC. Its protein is CSASRGGQYF.

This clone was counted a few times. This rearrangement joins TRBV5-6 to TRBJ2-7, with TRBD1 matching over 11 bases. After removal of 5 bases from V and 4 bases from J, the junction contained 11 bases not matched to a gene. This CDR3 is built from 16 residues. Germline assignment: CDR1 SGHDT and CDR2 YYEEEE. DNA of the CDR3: TGTGCCAGCAGTCCTGAGGGACAGGGGGTACTATACGAGCAGTACTTC. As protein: CASSPEGQGVLYEQYF.

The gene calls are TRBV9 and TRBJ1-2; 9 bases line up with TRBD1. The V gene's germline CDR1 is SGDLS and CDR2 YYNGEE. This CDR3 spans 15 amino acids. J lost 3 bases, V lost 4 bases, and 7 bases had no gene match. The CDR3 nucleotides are TGTGCCAGCAGCATAAGGGACAGGGAAGACTATGGCTACACCTTC. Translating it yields CASSIRDREDYGYTF.

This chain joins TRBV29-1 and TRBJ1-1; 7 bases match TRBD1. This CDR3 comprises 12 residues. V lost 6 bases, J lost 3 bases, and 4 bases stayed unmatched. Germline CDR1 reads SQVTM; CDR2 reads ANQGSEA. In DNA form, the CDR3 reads TGCAGCGTCTGGACAGGCTACACTGAAGCTTTCTTT. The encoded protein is CSVWTGYTEAFF.

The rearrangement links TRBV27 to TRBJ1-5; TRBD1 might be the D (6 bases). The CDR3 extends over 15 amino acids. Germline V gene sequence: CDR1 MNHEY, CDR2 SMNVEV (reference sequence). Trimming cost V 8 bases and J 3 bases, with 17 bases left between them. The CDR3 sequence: CASAYQGTPNQPQHF. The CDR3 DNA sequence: TGTGCCAGCGCGTACCAGGGGACCCCCAATCAGCCCCAGCATTTT.

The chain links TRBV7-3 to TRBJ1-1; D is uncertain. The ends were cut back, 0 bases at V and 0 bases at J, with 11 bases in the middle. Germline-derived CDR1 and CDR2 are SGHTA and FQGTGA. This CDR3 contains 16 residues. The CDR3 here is CASSLTDAGLNTEAFF. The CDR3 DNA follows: TGTGCCAGCAGCTTAACAGATGCAGGTTTGAACACTGAAGCTTTCTTT.

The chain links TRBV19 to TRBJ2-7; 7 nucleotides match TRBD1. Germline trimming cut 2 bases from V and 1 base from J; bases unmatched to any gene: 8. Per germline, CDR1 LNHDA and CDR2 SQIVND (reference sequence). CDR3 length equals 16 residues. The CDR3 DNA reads TGTGCCAGTAGTATAAGGGGGCAGGGGTTATCCTACGAGCAGTACTTC. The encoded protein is CASSIRGQGLSYEQYF.

CDR3 in DNA: TGCAGCGTGGAGCGGGGGAGCTCCTACAATGAGCAGTTCTTC. It is translated as CSVERGSSYNEQFF. The gene calls are TRBV29-1 and TRBJ2-1; TRBD2 matches at 8 bases. The ends lost 6 bases at V and 0 bases at J; junction bases unmatched: 4. The CDR3 runs 14 residues. The germline gives CDR1 SQVTM, CDR2 ANQGSEA.

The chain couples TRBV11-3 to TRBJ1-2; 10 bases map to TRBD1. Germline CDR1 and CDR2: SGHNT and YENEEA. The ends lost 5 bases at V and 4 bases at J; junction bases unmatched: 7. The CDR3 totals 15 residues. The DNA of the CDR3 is TGTGCCAGCAGCCCATATGGACAGGGGGGCTATGGCTACACCTTC. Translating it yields CASSPYGQGGYGYTF.

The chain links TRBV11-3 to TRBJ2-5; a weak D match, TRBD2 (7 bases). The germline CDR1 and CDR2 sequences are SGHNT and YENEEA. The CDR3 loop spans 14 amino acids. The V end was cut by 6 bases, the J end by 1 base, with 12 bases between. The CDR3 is CASRLGGAQETQYF. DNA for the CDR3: TGTGCCAGCAGGCTTGGGGGGGCCCAAGAGACCCAGTACTTC.

As DNA, the CDR3 is TGTGCCAGCAAGGGGGGGCGGATAGATACGCAGTATTTT. This encodes CASKGGRIDTQYF. This chain joins TRBV2 and TRBJ2-3, with D tentatively TRBD2 (7 bases). The CDR3 loop spans 13 amino acids. From germline, CDR1 is SNHLY and CDR2 FYNNEI. V lost 7 bases and J 5 bases, leaving 13 bases between the germline ends. Drawing the rest from reference TRBV2 and TRBJ2-3, the complete variable domain is EPEVTQTPSHQVTQMGQEVILRCVPISNHLYFYWYRQILGQKVEFLVSFYNNEISEKSEIFDDQFSVERPDGSNFTLKIRSTKLEDSAMYFCASKGGRIDTQYFGPGTRLTVL.

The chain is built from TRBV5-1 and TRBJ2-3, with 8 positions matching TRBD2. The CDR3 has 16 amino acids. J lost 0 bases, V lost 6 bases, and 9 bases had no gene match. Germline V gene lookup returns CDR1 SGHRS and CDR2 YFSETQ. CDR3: CASTLTRLASTDTQYF. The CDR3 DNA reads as TGCGCCAGCACTCTTACCCGACTAGCGAGCACAGATACGCAGTATTTT.

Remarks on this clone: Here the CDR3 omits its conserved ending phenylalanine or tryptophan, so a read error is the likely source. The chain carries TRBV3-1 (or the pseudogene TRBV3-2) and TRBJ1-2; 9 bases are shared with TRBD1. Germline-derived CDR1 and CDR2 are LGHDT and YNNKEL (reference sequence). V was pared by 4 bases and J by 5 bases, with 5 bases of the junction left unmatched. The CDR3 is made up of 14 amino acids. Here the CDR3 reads CASSPRTGAYGYTL. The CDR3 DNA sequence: TGTGCCAGCAGCCCTCGGACAGGGGCATATGGCTACACCCTC.

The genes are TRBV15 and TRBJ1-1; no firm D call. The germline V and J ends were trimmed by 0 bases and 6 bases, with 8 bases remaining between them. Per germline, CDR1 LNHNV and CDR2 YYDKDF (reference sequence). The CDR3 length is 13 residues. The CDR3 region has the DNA TGTGCCACCAGCAGAGATCAAGCCGCTGAAGCTTTCTTT. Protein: CATSRDQAAEAFF.